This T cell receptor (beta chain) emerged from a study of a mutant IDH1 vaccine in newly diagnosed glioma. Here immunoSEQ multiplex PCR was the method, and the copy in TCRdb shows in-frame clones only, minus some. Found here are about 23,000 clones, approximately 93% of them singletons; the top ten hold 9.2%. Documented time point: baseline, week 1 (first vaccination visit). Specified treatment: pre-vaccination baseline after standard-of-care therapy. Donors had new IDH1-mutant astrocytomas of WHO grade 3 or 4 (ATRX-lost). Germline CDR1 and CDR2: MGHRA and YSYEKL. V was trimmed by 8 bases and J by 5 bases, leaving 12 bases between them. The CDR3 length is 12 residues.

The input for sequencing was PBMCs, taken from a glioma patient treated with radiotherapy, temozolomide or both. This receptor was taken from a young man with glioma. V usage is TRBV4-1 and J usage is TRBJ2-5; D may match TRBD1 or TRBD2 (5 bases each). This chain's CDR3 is CASVGEQETQYF. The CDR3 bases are TGCGCCAGCGTGGGGGAGCAGGAGACCCAGTACTTC.